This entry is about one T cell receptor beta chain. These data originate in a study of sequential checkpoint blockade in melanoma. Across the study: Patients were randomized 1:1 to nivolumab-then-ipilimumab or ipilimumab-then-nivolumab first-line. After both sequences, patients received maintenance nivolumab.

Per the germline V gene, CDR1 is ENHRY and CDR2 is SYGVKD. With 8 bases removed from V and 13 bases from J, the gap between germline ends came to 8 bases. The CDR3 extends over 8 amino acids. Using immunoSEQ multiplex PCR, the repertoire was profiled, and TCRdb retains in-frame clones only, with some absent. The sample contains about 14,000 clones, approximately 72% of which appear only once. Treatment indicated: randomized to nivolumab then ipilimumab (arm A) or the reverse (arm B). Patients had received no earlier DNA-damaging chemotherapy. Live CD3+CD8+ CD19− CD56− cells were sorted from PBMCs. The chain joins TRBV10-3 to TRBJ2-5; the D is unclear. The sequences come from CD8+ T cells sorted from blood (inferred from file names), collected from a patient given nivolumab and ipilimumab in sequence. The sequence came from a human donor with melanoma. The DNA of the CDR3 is TGTGCCATCGCGTACCGGTACTTC. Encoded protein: CAIAYRYF.